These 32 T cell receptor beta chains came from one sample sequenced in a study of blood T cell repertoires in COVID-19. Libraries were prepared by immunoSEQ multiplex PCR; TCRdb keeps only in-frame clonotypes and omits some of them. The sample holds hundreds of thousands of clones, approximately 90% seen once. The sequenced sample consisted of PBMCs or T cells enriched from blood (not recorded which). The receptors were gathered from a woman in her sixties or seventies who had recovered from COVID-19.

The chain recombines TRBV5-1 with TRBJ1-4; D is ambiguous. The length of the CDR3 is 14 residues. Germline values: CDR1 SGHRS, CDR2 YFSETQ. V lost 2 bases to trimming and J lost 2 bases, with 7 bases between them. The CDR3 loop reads CASSFGGTNEKLFF. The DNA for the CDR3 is TGCGCCAGCAGCTTTGGCGGGACTAATGAAAAACTGTTTTTT.

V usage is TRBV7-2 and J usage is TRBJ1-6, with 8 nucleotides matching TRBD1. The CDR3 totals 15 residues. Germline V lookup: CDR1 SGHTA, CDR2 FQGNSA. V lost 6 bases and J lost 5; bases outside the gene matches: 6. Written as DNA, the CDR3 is TGTGCCAGCAGAGGACAGGGTGGGAATAATTCACCCCTCCACTTT. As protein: CASRGQGGNNSPLHF.

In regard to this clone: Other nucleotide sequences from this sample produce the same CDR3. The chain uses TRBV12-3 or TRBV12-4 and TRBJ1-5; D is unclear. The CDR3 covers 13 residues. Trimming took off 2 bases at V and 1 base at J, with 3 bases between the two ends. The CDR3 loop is CASSLLSNQPQHF. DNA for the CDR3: TGTGCCAGCAGTTTATTAAGCAATCAGCCCCAGCATTTT.

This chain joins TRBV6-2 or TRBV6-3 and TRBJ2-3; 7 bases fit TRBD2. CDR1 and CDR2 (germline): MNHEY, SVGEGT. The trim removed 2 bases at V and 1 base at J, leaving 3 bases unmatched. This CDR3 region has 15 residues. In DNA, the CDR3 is TGTGCCAGCAGTTACCTCCGGGGGGGCACAGATACGCAGTATTTT. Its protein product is CASSYLRGGTDTQYF.

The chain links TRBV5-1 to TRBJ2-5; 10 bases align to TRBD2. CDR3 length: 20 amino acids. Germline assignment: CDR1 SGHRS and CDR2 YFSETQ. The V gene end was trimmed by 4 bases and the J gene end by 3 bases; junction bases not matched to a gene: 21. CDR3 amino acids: CASSRTSGVALGGSKETQYF. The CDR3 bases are TGCGCCAGCAGCCGTACTAGCGGGGTGGCACTAGGGGGATCTAAAGAGACCCAGTACTTC.

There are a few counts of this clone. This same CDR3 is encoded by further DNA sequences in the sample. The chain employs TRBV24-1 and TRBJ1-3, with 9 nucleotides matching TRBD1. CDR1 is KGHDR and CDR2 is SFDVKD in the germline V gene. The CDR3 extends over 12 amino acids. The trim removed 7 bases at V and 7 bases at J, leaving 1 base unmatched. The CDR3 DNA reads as TGTGCCACCAGCGACAGGGGGAACACCATATATTTT. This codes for CATSDRGNTIYF.

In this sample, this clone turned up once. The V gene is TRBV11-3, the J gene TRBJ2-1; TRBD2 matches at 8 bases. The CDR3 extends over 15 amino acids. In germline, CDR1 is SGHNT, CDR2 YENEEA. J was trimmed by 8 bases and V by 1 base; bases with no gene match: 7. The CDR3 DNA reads TGTGCCAGCAGCTTAGTCGCGGGGGGTCAAGATGAGCAGTTCTTC. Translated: CASSLVAGGQDEQFF.

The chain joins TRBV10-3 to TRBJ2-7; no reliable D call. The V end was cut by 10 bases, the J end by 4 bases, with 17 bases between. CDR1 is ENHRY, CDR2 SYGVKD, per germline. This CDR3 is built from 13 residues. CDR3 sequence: CATLHPTTYEQYF. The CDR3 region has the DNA TGTGCCACCCTCCACCCAACTACTTACGAGCAGTACTTC.

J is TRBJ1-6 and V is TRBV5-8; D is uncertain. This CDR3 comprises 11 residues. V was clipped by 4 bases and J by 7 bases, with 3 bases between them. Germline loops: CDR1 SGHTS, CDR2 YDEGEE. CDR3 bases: TGTGCCAGCAGCCTGAATTCACCCCTCCACTTT. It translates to CASSLNSPLHF.

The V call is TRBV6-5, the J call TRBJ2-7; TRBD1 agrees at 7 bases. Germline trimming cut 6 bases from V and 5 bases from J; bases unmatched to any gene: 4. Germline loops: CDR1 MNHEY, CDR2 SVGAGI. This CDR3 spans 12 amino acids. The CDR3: CASRPTGDEQYV. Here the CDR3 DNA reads TGTGCCAGCAGACCCACAGGGGACGAGCAGTACGTC.

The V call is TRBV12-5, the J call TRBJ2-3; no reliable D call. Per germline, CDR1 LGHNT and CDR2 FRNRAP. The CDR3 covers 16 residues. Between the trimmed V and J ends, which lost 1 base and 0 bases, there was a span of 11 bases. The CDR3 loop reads CASGLGQLSSTDTQYF. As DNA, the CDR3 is TGTGCTAGTGGTTTGGGTCAACTCTCTAGCACAGATACGCAGTATTTT.

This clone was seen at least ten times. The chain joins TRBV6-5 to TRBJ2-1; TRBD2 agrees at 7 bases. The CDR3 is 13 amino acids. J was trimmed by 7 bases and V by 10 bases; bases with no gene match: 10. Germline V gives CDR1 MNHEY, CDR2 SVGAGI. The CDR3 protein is CATRLAAENEQFF. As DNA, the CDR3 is TGTGCCACTCGACTAGCAGCGGAGAATGAGCAGTTCTTC.

CDR3 in amino acids: CASSPLSGVGTEAFF. The CDR3 DNA sequence: TGTGCCAGCAGCCCCCTCTCAGGGGTGGGGACTGAAGCTTTCTTT. The gene calls are TRBV4-2 and TRBJ1-1; a possible D gene is TRBD1 (6 bases). The CDR3 length is 15 residues. Germline V gene lookup returns CDR1 LGHNA and CDR2 YNFKEQ. The ends were cut back, 4 bases at V and 5 bases at J, with 17 bases in the middle.

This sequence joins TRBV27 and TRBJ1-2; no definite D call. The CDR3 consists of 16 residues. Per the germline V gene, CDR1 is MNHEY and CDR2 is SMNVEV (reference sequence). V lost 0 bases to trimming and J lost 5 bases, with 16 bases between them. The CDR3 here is CASSLSWGESPYGYTF. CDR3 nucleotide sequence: TGTGCCAGCAGTTTATCGTGGGGAGAGTCACCTTATGGCTACACCTTC.

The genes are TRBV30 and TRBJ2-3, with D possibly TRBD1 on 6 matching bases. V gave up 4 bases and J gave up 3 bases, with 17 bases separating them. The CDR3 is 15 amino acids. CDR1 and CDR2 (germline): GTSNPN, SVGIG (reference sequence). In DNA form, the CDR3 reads TGTGCCTGGAATCAGGGGCAGGGAAGTACAGATACGCAGTATTTT. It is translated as CAWNQGQGSTDTQYF.

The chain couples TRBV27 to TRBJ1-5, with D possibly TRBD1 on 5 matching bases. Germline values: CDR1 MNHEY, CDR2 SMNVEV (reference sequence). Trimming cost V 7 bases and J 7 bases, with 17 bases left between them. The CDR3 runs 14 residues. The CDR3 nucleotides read TGTGCCAGCAACCGTAGGGGAAGTGAGCAGCCCCAGCATTTT. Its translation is CASNRRGSEQPQHF.

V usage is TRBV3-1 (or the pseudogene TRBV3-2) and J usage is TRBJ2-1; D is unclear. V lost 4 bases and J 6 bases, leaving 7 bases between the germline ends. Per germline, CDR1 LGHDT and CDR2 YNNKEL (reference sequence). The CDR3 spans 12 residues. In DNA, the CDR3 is TGTGCCAGCAGCCCTTACAGCAATGAGCAGTTCTTC. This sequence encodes CASSPYSNEQFF.

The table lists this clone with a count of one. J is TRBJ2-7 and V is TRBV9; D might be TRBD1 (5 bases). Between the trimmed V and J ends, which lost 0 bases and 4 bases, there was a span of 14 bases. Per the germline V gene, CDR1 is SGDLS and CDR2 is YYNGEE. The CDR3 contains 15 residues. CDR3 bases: TGTGCCAGCAGCGTAGGGGGAACAGGAAGGTACGAGCAGTACTTC. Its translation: CASSVGGTGRYEQYF.

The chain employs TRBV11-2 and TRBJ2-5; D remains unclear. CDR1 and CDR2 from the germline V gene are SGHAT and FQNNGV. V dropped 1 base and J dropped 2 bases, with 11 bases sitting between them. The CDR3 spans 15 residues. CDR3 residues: CASSLGVNSQETQYF. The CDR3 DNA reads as TGTGCCAGCAGCTTAGGTGTAAACTCTCAAGAGACCCAGTACTTC.

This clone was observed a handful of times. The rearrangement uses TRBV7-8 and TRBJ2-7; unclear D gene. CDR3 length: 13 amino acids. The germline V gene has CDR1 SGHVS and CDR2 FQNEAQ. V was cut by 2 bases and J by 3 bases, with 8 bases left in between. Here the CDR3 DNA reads TGTGCCAGCAGCTTAAATAGTGGCTACGAGCAGTACTTC. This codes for CASSLNSGYEQYF. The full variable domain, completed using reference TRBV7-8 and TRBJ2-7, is GAGVSQSPRYKVAKRGQDVALRCDPISGHVSLFWYQQALGQGPEFLTYFQNEAQLDKSGLPSDRFFAERPEGSVSTLKIQRTQQEDSAVYLCASSLNSGYEQYFGPGTRLTVT.

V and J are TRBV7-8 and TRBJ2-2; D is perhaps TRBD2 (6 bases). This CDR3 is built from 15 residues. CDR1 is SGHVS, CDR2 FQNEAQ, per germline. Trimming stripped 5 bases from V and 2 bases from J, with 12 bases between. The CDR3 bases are TGTGCCAGCAGCCCCCTGGGAGGAAACACCGGGGAGCTGTTTTTT. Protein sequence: CASSPLGGNTGELFF. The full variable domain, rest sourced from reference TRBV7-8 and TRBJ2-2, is GAGVSQSPRYKVAKRGQDVALRCDPISGHVSLFWYQQALGQGPEFLTYFQNEAQLDKSGLPSDRFFAERPEGSVSTLKIQRTQQEDSAVYLCASSPLGGNTGELFFGEGSRLTVL.

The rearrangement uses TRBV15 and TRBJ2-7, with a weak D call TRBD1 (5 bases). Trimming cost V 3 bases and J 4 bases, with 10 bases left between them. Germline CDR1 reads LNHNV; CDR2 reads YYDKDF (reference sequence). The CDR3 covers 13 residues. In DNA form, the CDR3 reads TGTGCCACCAGCAGCGACAGAAATTACGAGCAGTACTTC. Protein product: CATSSDRNYEQYF.

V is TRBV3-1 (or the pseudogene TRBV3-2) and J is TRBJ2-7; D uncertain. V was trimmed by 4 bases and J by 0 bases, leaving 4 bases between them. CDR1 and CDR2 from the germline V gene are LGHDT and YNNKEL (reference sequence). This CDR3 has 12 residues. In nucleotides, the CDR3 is TGTGCCAGCAGCCCCAGCTCCTACGAGCAGTACGTC. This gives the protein CASSPSSYEQYV.

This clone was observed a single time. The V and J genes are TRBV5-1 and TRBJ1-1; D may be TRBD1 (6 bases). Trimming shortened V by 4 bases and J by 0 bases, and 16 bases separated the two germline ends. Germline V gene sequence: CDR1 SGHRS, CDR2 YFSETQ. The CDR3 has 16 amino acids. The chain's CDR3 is CASSQTRTALNTEAFF. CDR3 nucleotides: TGCGCCAGCAGCCAGACCCGGACAGCTCTGAACACTGAAGCTTTCTTT.

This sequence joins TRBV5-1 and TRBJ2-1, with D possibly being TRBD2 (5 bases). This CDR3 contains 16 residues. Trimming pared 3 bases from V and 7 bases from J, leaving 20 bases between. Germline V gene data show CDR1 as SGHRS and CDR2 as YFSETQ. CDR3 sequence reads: CASSSGINIDWNEQFF. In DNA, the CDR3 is TGCGCCAGCAGCTCCGGGATAAACATCGACTGGAATGAGCAGTTCTTC.

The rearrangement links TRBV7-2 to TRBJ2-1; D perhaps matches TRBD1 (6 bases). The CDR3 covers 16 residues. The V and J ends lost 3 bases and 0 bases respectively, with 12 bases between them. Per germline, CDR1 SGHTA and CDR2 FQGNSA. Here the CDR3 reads CASSFAGAGSYNEQFF. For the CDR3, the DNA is TGTGCCAGCAGCTTTGCAGGGGCGGGCTCCTACAATGAGCAGTTCTTC.

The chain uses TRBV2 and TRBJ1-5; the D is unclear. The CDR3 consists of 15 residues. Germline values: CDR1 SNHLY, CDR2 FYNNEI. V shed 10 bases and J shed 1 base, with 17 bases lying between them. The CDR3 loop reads CATQRGSQSNQPQHF. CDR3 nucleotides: TGTGCCACCCAGCGAGGCAGTCAAAGCAATCAGCCCCAGCATTTT.

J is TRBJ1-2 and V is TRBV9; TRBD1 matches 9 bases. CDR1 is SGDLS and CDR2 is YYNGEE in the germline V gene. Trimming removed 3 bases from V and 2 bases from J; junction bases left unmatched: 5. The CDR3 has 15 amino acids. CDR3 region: CASSETGTGNYGYTF. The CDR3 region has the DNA TGTGCCAGCAGCGAGACCGGGACAGGGAACTATGGCTACACCTTC.

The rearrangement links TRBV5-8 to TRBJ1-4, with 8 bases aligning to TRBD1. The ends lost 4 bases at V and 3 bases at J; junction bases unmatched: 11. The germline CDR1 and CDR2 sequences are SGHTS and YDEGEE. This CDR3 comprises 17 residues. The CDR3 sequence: CASSLGQVDDPNEKLFF. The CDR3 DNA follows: TGTGCCAGCAGCCTGGGACAGGTGGATGATCCTAATGAAAAACTGTTTTTT.

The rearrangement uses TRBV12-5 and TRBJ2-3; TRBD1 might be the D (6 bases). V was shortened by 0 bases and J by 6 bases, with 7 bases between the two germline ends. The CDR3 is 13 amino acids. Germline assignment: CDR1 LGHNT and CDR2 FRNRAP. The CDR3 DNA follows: TGTGCTAGTGGTTTGGTGCAGGGGGATACGCAGTATTTT. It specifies CASGLVQGDTQYF.

The CDR3 DNA reads TGTGCCTGGAGCTCGGGGGGTCTCACAGATACGCAGTATTTT. Its protein product is CAWSSGGLTDTQYF. The chain has TRBV30 and TRBJ2-3; 7 nucleotides align to TRBD2. Unmatched junction bases numbered 5, after V lost 3 bases and J lost 2 bases. Germline CDR1 and CDR2: GTSNPN and SVGIG (reference sequence). This CDR3 is built from 14 residues.

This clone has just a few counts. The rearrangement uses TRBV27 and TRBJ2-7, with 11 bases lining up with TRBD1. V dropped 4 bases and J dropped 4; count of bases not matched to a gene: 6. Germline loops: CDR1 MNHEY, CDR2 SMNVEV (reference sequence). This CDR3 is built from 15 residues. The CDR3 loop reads CASSSRDRGFYEQYF. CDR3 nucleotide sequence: TGTGCCAGCAGTTCGAGGGACAGGGGGTTTTACGAGCAGTACTTC.